This passage covers 6 T cell receptor beta chains from one sample sequenced in a study of patients and donors after allogeneic stem cell transplantation. MiXCR, run by TCRdb on the RT-PCR reads, gives a single entry per CDR3 protein. The sample lists about 960,000 distinct CDR3 sequences, over 15% occurring once. Material for sequencing was blood, either unsorted or a sorted T cell fraction (not recorded which). Receptors originate from a human donor who was either an allogeneic HSCT recipient or a stem cell or donor lymphocyte infusion donor (not recorded which). It is not recorded whose cells these are; they may come from a transplant donor.

This clonotype was observed a few times. The V and J genes are TRBV5-6 and TRBJ2-1; 7 bases are shared with TRBD1. The CDR3 is 12 residues long. Germline V gene sequence: CDR1 SGHDT, CDR2 YYEEEE. After removal of 4 bases from V and 13 bases from J, the junction contained 8 bases not matched to a gene. The CDR3 region has the DNA TGTGCCAGCAGCGTAGACAGGGAGCGACAGTTCTTC. Protein sequence: CASSVDRERQFF.

The rearrangement links TRBV12-3 or TRBV12-4 to TRBJ2-1, with D possibly being TRBD1 (5 bases). The CDR3 is 15 amino acids. V dropped 3 bases and J dropped 6 bases, with 15 bases sitting between them. The CDR3 DNA sequence: TGTGCCAGCAGTTTCCTCCCCGGAACAGGCAATGAGCAGTTCTTC. Translated: CASSFLPGTGNEQFF.

This sequence joins TRBV7-9 and TRBJ2-1; D not certain. CDR1 is SEHNR and CDR2 is FQNEAQ in the germline V gene (reference sequence). V lost 4 bases, J lost 8 bases, and 12 bases lay in between. CDR3 size: 13 residues. The CDR3 region has the DNA TGTGCCAGCAGCTCGTTGCCTGTTTATGAGCAGTTCTTC. It encodes CASSSLPVYEQFF.

This rearrangement joins TRBV5-1 to TRBJ1-5; D not certain. The CDR3 is made up of 14 amino acids. Trimming took 4 bases from V and 5 from J, leaving 13 bases between them. Germline values: CDR1 SGHRS, CDR2 YFSETQ. The CDR3 sequence: CASSPTSGDQPQHF. Written as DNA, the CDR3 is TGCGCCAGCAGCCCGACCAGCGGGGATCAGCCCCAGCATTTT.

The V call is TRBV18, the J call TRBJ2-1; the D gene is possibly TRBD2 (6 bases). V was shortened by 3 bases and J by 12 bases, with 18 bases between the two germline ends. There are 14 residues in the CDR3. Germline V CDR1 and CDR2: KGHSH, LQKENI. CDR3 sequence: CASSPLAQNGGQFF. In DNA, the CDR3 is TGTGCCAGCTCACCTCTAGCTCAAAACGGGGGGCAGTTCTTC.

A note on this clonotype: The CDR3 end shows no conserved phenylalanine or tryptophan, and so a read error is likely. CDR3 loop: CASSYSGGRVEAFS. CDR3 DNA sequence: TGTGCCAGCAGTTACAGTGGTGGTAGGGTCGAAGCTTTCTCT. The chain has TRBV6-5 and TRBJ1-1; no reliable D call. The CDR3 totals 14 residues. Trimming removed 2 bases from V and 8 bases from J, with 15 bases in between. CDR1 and CDR2 (germline): MNHEY, SVGAGI.